This T cell receptor beta chain was obtained from a study of blood T cell repertoires in COVID-19. Germline loops: CDR1 SGHNT, CDR2 YYREEE (reference sequence). CDR3 length equals 16 residues. Trimming took 0 bases from V and 0 from J, leaving 13 bases between them. Using immunoSEQ multiplex PCR, the repertoire was profiled, and TCRdb retains in-frame clones only, with some absent. Of 150,000 or so clones in the sample, about four fifths were seen once. Material for sequencing was peripheral blood. The sequence was collected from a man aged 55 to 70 with acute or convalescent COVID-19. V is TRBV5-4 and J is TRBJ2-7, with D possibly matching TRBD1 (6 bases). CDR3 amino acids: CASSLVRGPLSYEQYF. The CDR3 region has the DNA TGTGCCAGCAGCTTGGTCAGGGGCCCCCTCTCCTACGAGCAGTACTTC.